This is a list of T cell receptor beta chains from one sample in a study of blood T cell repertoires in COVID-19. Profiling relied on immunoSEQ multiplex PCR, and the TCRdb table lists in-frame clones only, not all of them. In the table there are over 200,000 clones, 80% to 85% of which are singletons. The sample was PBMCs or T cells enriched from blood (not recorded which). The source of these receptors is a woman between 50 and 59 years old with acute COVID-19. CDR3s include the opening cysteine and the closing phenylalanine or tryptophan. A D gene is named only where the DNA matches it firmly. Expanded clones are given a class, and other clones once, few, many or no size at all.

V	length	D	size	J	DNA	CDR3
TRBV2	13	TRBD2	once	TRBJ2-3	TGTGCCAGCAGGCGGGAGTACGGAGATACGCAGTATTTT	CASRREYGDTQYF
TRBV9	16	NA	NA	TRBJ2-3	TGTGCCAGCAGCGTAGCTACGACAGCCAGGTGGGATACGCAGTATTTT	CASSVATTARWDTQYF
TRBV9	13	NA	NA	TRBJ2-1	TGTGCCAGCAGCCTACACTCTAGCGCTGAGCAGTTCTTC	CASSLHSSAEQFF
TRBV24-1	15	NA	once	TRBJ1-4	TGTGCCACCAGTGATGCTTCCGGGAACCAAGGAAAACTGTTTTTT	CATSDASGNQGKLFF
TRBV11-3	12	NA	few	TRBJ1-4	TGTGCCAGCAGCTTAGTTAGCGAAAAACTGTTTTTT	CASSLVSEKLFF
TRBV28	15	TRBD2	NA	TRBJ2-2	TGTGCCAGCAGTTTAGGGGGGGCGAACACCGGGGAGCTGTTTTTT	CASSLGGANTGELFF
TRBV30	13	NA	few	TRBJ1-4	TGTGCCTGGAGTCGCACTGGGGCTGAAAAACTGTTTTTT	CAWSRTGAEKLFF
TRBV7-2	12	NA	NA	TRBJ1-2	TGTGCCAGCAACAACTACAGGGTTGGCTACACCTTC	CASNNYRVGYTF
TRBV4-2	14	TRBD2	NA	TRBJ2-2	TGTGCCAGCGGGGGGGAGACTAACACCGGGGAGCTGTTTTTT	CASGGETNTGELFF
TRBV5-5	15	NA	NA	TRBJ1-3	TGTGCCAGCAGCACGGGAGTAACCTCTGGAAACACCATATATTTT	CASSTGVTSGNTIYF
TRBV7-2	15	TRBD2	few	TRBJ2-3	TGTGCCAGCAGCCAGTCTCGGGGGGGCAAAGATACGCAGTATTTT	CASSQSRGGKDTQYF
TRBV19	15	NA	NA	TRBJ1-2	TGTGCCAGTAGTATAGTTGGGAGCCCGGGCTATGGCTACACCTTC	CASSIVGSPGYGYTF
TRBV5-4	17	TRBD2	NA	TRBJ2-2	TGTGCCAGCAGCGTGCCCGGACTAGCGGGAGGGACCGGGGAGCTGTTTTTT	CASSVPGLAGGTGELFF
TRBV25-1	15	NA	once	TRBJ1-4	TGTGCCAGCAGTGATTACACTTTACGGGGTGAAAAACTGTTTTTT	CASSDYTLRGEKLFF
TRBV7-2	16	TRBD1	NA	TRBJ1-2	TGTGCCAGCAGCTTATCCCCCGGACAGGGAAGCTATGGCTACACCTTC	CASSLSPGQGSYGYTF
TRBV7-2	16	TRBD1	once	TRBJ2-1	TGTGCCAGCAGCTCAATGACAGGGGGGTCTTACAATGAGCAGTTCTTC	CASSSMTGGSYNEQFF
TRBV10-3	15	NA	NA	TRBJ1-1	TGTGCCATCAGTGAGTCGGGGGGGCACGGTCCTGGAGCTTTCTTT	CAISESGGHGPGAFF
TRBV7-2	15	NA	NA	TRBJ2-3	TGTGCCAGCAGCCCCGGGGGAGCCAGCACAGATACGCAGTATTTT	CASSPGGASTDTQYF
TRBV10-1	16	TRBD1	NA	TRBJ1-3	TGCGCCAGCAGTGTCCAGGGACAGAATTCTGGAAACACCATATATTTT	CASSVQGQNSGNTIYF
TRBV5-1	14	TRBD1	NA	TRBJ1-2	TGCGCCAGCAGCAACGGGACAGGGGTTTATGGCTACACCTTC	CASSNGTGVYGYTF
TRBV4-3	16	TRBD1	NA	TRBJ1-2	TGCGCCAGCAGAAGGGACAGGGGGAGTACTAACTATGGCTACACCTTC	CASRRDRGSTNYGYTF
TRBV23-1	15	NA	NA	TRBJ1-2	TGCGCCAGCAGTCAACCCTCCTGGGGGACTAATGGCTACACCTTC	CASSQPSWGTNGYTF
TRBV18	15	TRBD1	NA	TRBJ2-1	TGTGCCAGCTCAGCCGGGACAGGAAACTACAATGAGCAGTTCTTC	CASSAGTGNYNEQFF
TRBV28	13	TRBD1	NA	TRBJ1-2	TGTGCCAGCAGTCCGACAGGGACCTATGGCTACACCTTC	CASSPTGTYGYTF
TRBV7-2	14	NA	NA	TRBJ1-1	TGTGCCAGCAGCCCAAATCCGGGTTGGACTGAAGCTTTCTTT	CASSPNPGWTEAFF
TRBV4-1	14	NA	NA	TRBJ2-5	TGCGCCAGCAGCCAAGAATCCTGGAGAGAGACCCAGTACTTC	CASSQESWRETQYF
TRBV7-2	15	TRBD1	NA	TRBJ2-4	TGTGCCAGCAGCCCCACCGACAGGGGGCTAAACATTCAGTACTTC	CASSPTDRGLNIQYF
TRBV28	14	TRBD1	NA	TRBJ1-2	TGTGCCAGCAGCCTCTCCGGGACAGTCTATGGCTACACCTTC	CASSLSGTVYGYTF
TRBV18	15	NA	once	TRBJ2-7	TGTGCCAGCAAAATGGGGGCTGAAAGCTCCTACGAGCAGTACTTC	CASKMGAESSYEQYF
TRBV6-5	14	NA	NA	TRBJ2-3	TGTGCCAGCAGACCCGGACACAACACAGATACGCAGTATTTT	CASRPGHNTDTQYF
TRBV19	19	TRBD2	once	TRBJ2-3	TGTGCCAGTCAGAGGACTAGCGGGGGACAAGGCGCTTTTACAGATACGCAGTATTTT	CASQRTSGGQGAFTDTQYF
TRBV29-1	12	TRBD1	NA	TRBJ1-1	TGCAGCGTTGGACAGGGGGAGGCTGAAGCTTTCTTT	CSVGQGEAEAFF
TRBV7-2	15	TRBD2	NA	TRBJ2-1	TGTGCCAGCAGCTTAGCCCTAGCGGGGAGCAATGAGCAGTTCTTC	CASSLALAGSNEQFF
TRBV10-3	13	NA	NA	TRBJ2-2	TGTGCCATCAGACTTCGGGACACCGGGGAGCTGTTTTTT	CAIRLRDTGELFF
TRBV7-2	13	NA	NA	TRBJ2-7	TGTGCCAGCGCCACTTCGCGGGGTTACGAGCAGTACTTC	CASATSRGYEQYF
TRBV6-2/TRBV6-3	12	NA	NA	TRBJ1-1	TGTGCCAGCAGTGGAGGCGGCACTGAAGCTTTCTTT	CASSGGGTEAFF
TRBV29-1	13	NA	NA	TRBJ2-7	TGCAGCGTTACCGGGGGAACTACCTACGAGCAGTACTTC	CSVTGGTTYEQYF
TRBV2	16	NA	NA	TRBJ1-3	TGTGCCAGCAGTGAACGTGCGGGACTTATTGGAAACACCATATATTTT	CASSERAGLIGNTIYF
TRBV7-7	16	TRBD2	NA	TRBJ2-5	TGTGCTAGCAGCTTAGGACTAGCGGGGGGGCAAGAGACCCAGTACTTC	CASSLGLAGGQETQYF
TRBV5-1	15	NA	NA	TRBJ2-5	TGCGCCAGCAGCACACGGGACTTGTACCAAGAGACCCAGTACTTC	CASSTRDLYQETQYF
TRBV3-1/TRBV3-2	13	NA	NA	TRBJ2-7	TGTGCCAGCAGCCAATTCGGCTGGGCCGAGCAGTACTTC	CASSQFGWAEQYF
TRBV5-8	14	NA	NA	TRBJ1-1	TGTGCCAGCAGCTTCAGGGGCCAGAACACTGAAGCTTTCTTT	CASSFRGQNTEAFF
TRBV4-1	15	TRBD1	NA	TRBJ1-5	TGCGCCAGCAGCCAAGGTCAGGGGGCGCATCAGCCCCAGCATTTT	CASSQGQGAHQPQHF
TRBV6-2/TRBV6-3	15	NA	NA	TRBJ2-2	TGTGCCAGCAGTACGGGACAACCCGGGGCCGGGGAGCTGTTTTTT	CASSTGQPGAGELFF
TRBV7-9	15	TRBD1	NA	TRBJ2-1	TGTGCCAGCAGCCCGACAGGGTTTAATGGGGATGAGCAGTTCTTC	CASSPTGFNGDEQFF
TRBV18	13	NA	NA	TRBJ2-7	TGTGCCAGCTCACCAAGAAAAAGCGACGAGCAGTACTTC	CASSPRKSDEQYF
TRBV23-1	15	NA	NA	TRBJ1-3	TGCGCCAGCAGTCAAGTGGGGGCCTCTGGAAACACCATATATTTT	CASSQVGASGNTIYF
TRBV15	14	TRBD1	NA	TRBJ1-6	TGTGCCACCAGCAGAGACAGGGGGGTTTCACCCCTCCACTTT	CATSRDRGVSPLHF
TRBV10-3	13	NA	once	TRBJ1-4	TGTGCCATCAGCCGAGGCACTAATGAAAAACTGTTTTTT	CAISRGTNEKLFF
TRBV5-1	16	TRBD1	NA	TRBJ2-7	TGCGCCAGCAGGACAGGGACAGGGATAAATCCCTACGAGCAGTACTTC	CASRTGTGINPYEQYF
TRBV11-2	15	TRBD1	NA	TRBJ1-1	TGTGCCAGCAGCTCTAGACCCGGGACAGCCTCGGAAGCTTTCTTT	CASSSRPGTASEAFF
TRBV19	16	TRBD1	NA	TRBJ1-2	TGTGCCACCGGGACTGTAGCAGGGGGCACTAACTATGGCTACACCTTC	CATGTVAGGTNYGYTF
TRBV6-6	15	NA	few	TRBJ2-2	TGTGCCAGCAGTCCTGACAGGATCCGGGCCGGGGAGCTGTTTTTT	CASSPDRIRAGELFF
TRBV7-9	17	NA	NA	TRBJ1-2	TGTGCCAGCAGCTTAGAACCGGGAGTATCCTCCATCTATGGCTACACCTTC	CASSLEPGVSSIYGYTF
TRBV6-5	14	NA	NA	TRBJ2-1	TGTGCCAGCAGTAAGGACACGGTTCCCAATGAGCAGTTCTTC	CASSKDTVPNEQFF
TRBV19	17	TRBD2	NA	TRBJ2-5	TGTGCCAGTAGCCTAGCGGGACCCGGGCATCCTACAGAGACCCAGTACTTC	CASSLAGPGHPTETQYF